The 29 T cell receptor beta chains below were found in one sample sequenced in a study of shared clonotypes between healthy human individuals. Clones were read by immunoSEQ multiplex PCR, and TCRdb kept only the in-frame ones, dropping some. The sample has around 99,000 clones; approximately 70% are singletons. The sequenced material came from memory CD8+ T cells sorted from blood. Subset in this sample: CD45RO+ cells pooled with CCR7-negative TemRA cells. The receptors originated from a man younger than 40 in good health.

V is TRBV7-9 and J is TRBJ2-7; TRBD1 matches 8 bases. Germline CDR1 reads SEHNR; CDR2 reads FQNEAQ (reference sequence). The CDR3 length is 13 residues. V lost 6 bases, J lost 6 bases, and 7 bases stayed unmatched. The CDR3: CASRPDRVGEQYF. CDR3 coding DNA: TGTGCCAGCAGACCGGACAGGGTAGGCGAGCAGTACTTC. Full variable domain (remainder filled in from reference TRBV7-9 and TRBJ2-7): DTGVSQNPRHKITKRGQNVTFRCDPISEHNRLYWYRQTLGQGPEFLTYFQNEAQLEKSRLLSDRFSAERPKGSFSTLEIQRTEQGDSAMYLCASRPDRVGEQYFGPGTRLTVT.

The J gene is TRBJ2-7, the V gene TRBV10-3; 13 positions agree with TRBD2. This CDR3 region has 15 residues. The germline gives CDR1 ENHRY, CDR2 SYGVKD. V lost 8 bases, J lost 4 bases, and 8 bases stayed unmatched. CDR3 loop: CAIGGLAGEVYEQYF. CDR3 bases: TGTGCCATCGGTGGACTAGCGGGAGAGGTGTACGAGCAGTACTTC.

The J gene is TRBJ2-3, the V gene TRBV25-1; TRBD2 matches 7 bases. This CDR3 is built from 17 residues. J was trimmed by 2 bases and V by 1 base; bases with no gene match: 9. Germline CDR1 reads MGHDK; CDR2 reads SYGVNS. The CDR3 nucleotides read TGTGCCAGCAGTGAATTGGTTGTGACTAGCAACACAGATACGCAGTATTTT. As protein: CASSELVVTSNTDTQYF.

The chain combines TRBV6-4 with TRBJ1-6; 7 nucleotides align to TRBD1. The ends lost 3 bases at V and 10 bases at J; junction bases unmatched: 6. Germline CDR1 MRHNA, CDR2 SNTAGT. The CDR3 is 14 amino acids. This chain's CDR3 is CASSEAGGGSPLHF. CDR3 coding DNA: TGTGCCAGCAGTGAAGCAGGGGGTGGATCACCCCTCCACTTT.

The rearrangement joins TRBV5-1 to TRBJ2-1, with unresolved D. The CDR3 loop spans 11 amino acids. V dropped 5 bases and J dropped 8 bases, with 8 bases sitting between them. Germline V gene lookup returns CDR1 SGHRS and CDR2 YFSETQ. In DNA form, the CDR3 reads TGCGCCAGCAGGGGGTTCGATGAGCAGTTCTTC. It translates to CASRGFDEQFF.

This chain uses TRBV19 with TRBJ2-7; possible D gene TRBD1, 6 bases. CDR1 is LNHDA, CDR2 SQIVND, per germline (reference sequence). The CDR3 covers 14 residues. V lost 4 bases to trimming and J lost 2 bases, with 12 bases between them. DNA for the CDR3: TGTGCCAGTAGTAAAGCCGGGACAACCTACGAGCAGTACTTC. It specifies CASSKAGTTYEQYF.

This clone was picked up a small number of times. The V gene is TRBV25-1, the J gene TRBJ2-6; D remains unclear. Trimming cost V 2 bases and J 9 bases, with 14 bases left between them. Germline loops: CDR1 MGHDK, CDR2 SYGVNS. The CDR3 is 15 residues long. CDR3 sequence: CASSEQRSQYNVLTF. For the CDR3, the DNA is TGTGCCAGCAGTGAACAACGATCTCAATACAACGTCCTGACTTTC.

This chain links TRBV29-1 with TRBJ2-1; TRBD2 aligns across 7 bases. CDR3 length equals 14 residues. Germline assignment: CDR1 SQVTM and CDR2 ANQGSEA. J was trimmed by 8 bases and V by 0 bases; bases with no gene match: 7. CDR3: CSVEEGREIDEQFF. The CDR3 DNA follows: TGCAGCGTTGAAGAAGGGCGGGAGATCGATGAGCAGTTCTTC.

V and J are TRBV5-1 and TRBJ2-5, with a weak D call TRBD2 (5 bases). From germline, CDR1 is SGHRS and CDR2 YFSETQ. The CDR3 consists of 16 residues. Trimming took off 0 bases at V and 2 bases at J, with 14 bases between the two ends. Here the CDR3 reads CASSLVRGEFQETQYF. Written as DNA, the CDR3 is TGCGCCAGCAGCTTGGTTCGTGGGGAGTTTCAAGAGACCCAGTACTTC. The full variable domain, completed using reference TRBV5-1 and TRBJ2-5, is KAGVTQTPRYLIKTRGQQVTLSCSPISGHRSVSWYQQTPGQGLQFLFEYFSETQRNKGNFPGRFSGRQFSNSRSEMNVSTLELGDSALYLCASSLVRGEFQETQYFGPGTRLLVL.

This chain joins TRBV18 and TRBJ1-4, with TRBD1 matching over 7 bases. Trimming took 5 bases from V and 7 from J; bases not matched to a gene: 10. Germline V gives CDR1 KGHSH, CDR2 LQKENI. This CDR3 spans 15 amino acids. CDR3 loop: CASSTMTGIGEKLFF. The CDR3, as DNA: TGTGCCAGCTCAACCATGACAGGGATCGGTGAAAAACTGTTTTTT.

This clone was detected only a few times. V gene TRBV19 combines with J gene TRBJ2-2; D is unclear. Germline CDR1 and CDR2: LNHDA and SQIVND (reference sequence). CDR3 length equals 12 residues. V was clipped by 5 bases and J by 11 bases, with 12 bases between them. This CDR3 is CASSAHLGELFF. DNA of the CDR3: TGTGCCAGTAGTGCTCATTTGGGAGAGCTGTTTTTT.

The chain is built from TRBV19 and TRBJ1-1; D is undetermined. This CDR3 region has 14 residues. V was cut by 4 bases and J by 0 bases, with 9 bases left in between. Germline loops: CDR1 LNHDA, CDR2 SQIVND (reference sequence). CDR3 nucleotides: TGTGCCAGTAGTAGGTGGGGAATGAACACTGAAGCTTTCTTT. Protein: CASSRWGMNTEAFF.

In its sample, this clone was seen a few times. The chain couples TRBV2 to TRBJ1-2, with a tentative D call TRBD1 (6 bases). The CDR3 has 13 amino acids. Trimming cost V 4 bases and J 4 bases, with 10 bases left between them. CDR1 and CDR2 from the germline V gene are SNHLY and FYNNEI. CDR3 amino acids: CASSAGEGYGYTF. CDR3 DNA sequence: TGTGCCAGCAGTGCAGGGGAGGGCTATGGCTACACCTTC.

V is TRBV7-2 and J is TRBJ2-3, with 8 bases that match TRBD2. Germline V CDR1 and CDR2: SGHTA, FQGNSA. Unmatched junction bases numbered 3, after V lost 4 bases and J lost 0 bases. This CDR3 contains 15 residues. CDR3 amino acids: CASSSWTSSTDTQYF. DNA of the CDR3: TGTGCCAGCAGCTCCTGGACTAGCAGCACAGATACGCAGTATTTT.

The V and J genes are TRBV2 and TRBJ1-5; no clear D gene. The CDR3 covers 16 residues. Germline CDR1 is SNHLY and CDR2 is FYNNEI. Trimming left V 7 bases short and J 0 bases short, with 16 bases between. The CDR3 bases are TGTGCCAGCACGGACCAAGCAGCCGCTAGCAATCAGCCCCAGCATTTT. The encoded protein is CASTDQAAASNQPQHF.

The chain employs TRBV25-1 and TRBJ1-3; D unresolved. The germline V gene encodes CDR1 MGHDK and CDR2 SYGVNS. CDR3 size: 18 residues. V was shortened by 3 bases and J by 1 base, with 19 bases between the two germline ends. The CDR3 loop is CASSESHEGLLSGNTIYF. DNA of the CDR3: TGTGCCAGCAGTGAGTCACACGAAGGGCTTCTATCTGGAAACACCATATATTTT.

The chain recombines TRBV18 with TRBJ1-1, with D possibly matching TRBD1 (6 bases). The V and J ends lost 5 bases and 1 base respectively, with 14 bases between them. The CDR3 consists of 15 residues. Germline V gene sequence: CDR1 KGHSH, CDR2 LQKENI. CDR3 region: CASSATGYSNTEAFF. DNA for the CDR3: TGTGCCAGCTCAGCAACAGGGTATTCGAACACTGAAGCTTTCTTT.

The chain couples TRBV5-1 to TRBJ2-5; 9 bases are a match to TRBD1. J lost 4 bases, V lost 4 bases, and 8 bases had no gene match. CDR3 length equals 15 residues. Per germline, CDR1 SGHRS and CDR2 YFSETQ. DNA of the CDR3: TGCGCCAGCAGCCCGAACACAGGGGGCGCAGAGACCCAGTACTTC. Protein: CASSPNTGGAETQYF.

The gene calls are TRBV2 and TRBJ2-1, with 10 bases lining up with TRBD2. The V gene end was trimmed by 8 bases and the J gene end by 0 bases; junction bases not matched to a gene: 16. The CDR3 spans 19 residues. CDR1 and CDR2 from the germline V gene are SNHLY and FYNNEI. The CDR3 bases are TGTGCCAGCGGGGGCTTTGGGACTAGCGAGAGGAGCTCCTACAATGAGCAGTTCTTC. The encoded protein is CASGGFGTSERSSYNEQFF.

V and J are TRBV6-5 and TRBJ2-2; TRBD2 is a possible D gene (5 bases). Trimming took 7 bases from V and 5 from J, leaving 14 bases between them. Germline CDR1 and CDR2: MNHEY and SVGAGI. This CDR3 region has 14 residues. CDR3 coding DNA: TGTGCCAGCAATCCGGGCGGGTATACCGGGGAGCTGTTTTTT. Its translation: CASNPGGYTGELFF.

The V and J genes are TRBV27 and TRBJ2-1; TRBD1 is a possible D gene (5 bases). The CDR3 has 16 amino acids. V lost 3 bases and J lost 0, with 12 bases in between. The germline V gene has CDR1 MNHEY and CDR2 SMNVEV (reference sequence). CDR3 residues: CASSFRAPGSYNEQFF. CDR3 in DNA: TGTGCCAGCAGTTTCAGGGCCCCTGGCTCCTACAATGAGCAGTTCTTC.

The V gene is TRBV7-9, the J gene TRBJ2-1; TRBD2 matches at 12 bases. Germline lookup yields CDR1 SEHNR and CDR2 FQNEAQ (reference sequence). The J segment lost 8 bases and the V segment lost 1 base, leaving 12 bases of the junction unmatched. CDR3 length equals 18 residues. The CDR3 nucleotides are TGTGCCAGCAGCTTAGGTGCAGGGGCTAGCGGGAGGGCCTATGAGCAGTTCTTC. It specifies CASSLGAGASGRAYEQFF. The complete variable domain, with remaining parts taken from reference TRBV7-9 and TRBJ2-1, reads DTGVSQNPRHKITKRGQNVTFRCDPISEHNRLYWYRQTLGQGPEFLTYFQNEAQLEKSRLLSDRFSAERPKGSFSTLEIQRTEQGDSAMYLCASSLGAGASGRAYEQFFGPGTRLTVL.

This CDR3 reads CARVLASGTYEQYF. As DNA, the CDR3 is TGTGCCAGAGTCCTGGCTAGCGGTACCTACGAGCAGTACTTC. V and J are TRBV5-3 and TRBJ2-7; 7 nucleotides align to TRBD2. TRBV5-3 qualifies as an ORF whose function is uncertain. V shed 7 bases and J 2 bases; nucleotides not matched to a gene: 9. CDR3 length equals 14 residues.

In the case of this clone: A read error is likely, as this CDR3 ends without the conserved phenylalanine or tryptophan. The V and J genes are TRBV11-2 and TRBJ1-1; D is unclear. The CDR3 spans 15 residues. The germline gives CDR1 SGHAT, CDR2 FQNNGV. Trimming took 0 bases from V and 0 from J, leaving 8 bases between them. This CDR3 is CASSLEGKMNTEAFL. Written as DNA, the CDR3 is TGTGCCAGCAGCTTAGAGGGGAAGATGAACACTGAAGCTTTCCTT.

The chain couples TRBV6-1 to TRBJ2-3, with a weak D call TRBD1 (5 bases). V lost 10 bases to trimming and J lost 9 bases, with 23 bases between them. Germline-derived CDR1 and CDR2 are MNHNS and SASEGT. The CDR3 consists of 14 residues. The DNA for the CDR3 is TGTGCCACCTCGGAATCTATTTCTAGGGGCACGCAGTATTTT. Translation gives CATSESISRGTQYF.

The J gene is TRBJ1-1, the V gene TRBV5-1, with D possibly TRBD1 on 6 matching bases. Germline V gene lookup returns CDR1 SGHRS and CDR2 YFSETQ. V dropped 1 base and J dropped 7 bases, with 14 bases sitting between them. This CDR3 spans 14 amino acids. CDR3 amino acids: CASSLIDRSDEAFF. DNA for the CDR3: TGCGCCAGCAGCTTGATTGACAGGTCGGATGAAGCTTTCTTT.

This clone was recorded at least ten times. The CDR3: CASSLGLAGVYEQYF. CDR3 DNA sequence: TGTGCCAGCAGCCTAGGACTAGCGGGAGTCTACGAGCAGTACTTC. The V and J genes are TRBV2 and TRBJ2-7, with TRBD2 identical over 13 bases. V was clipped by 6 bases and J by 3 bases; unmatched bases: 5. Germline V gene lookup returns CDR1 SNHLY and CDR2 FYNNEI. The CDR3 covers 15 residues.

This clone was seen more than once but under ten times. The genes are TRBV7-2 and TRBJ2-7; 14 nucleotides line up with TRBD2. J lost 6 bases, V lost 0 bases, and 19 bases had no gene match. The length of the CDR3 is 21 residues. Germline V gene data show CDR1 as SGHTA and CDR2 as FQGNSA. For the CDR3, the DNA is TGTGCCAGCAGCTTAGCCCCCCCCGGACTAGCGGGAGGCCAAACCTACGCCGAGCAGTACTTC. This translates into CASSLAPPGLAGGQTYAEQYF.

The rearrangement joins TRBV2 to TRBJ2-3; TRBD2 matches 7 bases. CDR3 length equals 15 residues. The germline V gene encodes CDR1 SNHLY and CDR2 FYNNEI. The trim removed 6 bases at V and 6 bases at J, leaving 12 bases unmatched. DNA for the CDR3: TGTGCCAGCAGCTTACGGGGCGGGAGCGCCGATACGCAGTATTTT. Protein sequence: CASSLRGGSADTQYF.